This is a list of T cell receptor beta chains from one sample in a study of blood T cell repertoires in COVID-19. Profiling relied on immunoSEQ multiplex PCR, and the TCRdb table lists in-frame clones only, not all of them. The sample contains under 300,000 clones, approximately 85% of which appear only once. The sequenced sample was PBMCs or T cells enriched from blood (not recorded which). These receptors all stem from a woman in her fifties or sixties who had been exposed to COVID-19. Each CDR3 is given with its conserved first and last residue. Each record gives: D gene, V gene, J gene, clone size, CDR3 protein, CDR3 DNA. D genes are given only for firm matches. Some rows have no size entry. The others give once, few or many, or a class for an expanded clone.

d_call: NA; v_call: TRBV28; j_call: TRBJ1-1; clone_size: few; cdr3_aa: CASSLNGFHTEAFF; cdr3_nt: TGTGCCAGCAGTTTAAATGGCTTCCACACTGAAGCTTTCTTT
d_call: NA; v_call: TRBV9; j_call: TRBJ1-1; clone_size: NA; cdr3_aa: CASSVGPGEGEAFF; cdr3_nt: TGTGCCAGCAGCGTAGGTCCAGGGGAGGGTGAAGCTTTCTTT
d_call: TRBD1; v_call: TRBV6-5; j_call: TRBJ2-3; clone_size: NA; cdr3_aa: CASSLRTGKQYF; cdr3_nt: TGTGCCAGCAGCCTACGGACAGGGAAGCAGTATTTT
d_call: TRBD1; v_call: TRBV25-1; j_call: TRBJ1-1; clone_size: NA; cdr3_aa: CASSDRPGQGAAFF; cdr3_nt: TGTGCCAGCAGTGATCGTCCGGGACAGGGGGCAGCTTTCTTT
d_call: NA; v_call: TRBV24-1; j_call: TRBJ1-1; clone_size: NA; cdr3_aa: CATSDPVANTEAFF; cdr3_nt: TGTGCCACCAGTGACCCGGTCGCGAACACTGAAGCTTTCTTT
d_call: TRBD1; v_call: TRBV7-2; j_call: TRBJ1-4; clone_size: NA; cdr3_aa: CASSLGTGGGRKLFF; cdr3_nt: TGTGCCAGCAGCTTAGGGACAGGGGGCGGGCGAAAACTGTTTTTT
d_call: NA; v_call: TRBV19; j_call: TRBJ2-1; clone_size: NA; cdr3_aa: CASSIRFQGHEQFF; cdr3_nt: TGTGCCAGTAGTATCAGGTTCCAGGGGCATGAGCAGTTCTTC
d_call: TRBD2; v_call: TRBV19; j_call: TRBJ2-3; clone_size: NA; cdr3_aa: CASRPGTSRTDTQYF; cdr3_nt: TGTGCCAGTAGACCCGGGACTAGCCGCACAGATACGCAGTATTTT
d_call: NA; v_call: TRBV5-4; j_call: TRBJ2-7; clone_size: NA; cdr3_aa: CASSRTENYEQYF; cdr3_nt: TGTGCCAGCAGCAGGACAGAAAACTACGAGCAGTACTTC
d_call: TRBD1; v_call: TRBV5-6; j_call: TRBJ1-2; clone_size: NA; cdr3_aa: CASSLLDRDSGYTF; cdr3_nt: TGTGCCAGCAGCTTACTAGACAGGGATAGTGGCTACACCTTC
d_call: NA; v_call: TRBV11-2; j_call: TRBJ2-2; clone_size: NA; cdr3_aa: CASSLGPRKTGELFF; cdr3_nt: TGTGCCAGCAGCTTAGGCCCGAGGAAGACCGGGGAGCTGTTTTTT
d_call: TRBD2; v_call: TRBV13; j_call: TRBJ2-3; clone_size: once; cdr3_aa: CASSPERRGGTDTQYF; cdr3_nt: TGTGCCAGCAGCCCCGAAAGGCGGGGGGGCACAGATACGCAGTATTTT
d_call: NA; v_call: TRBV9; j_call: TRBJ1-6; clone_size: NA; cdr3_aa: CASTRGLGGTDNSPLHF; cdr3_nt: TGTGCCAGCACCCGGGGTCTCGGGGGGACCGATAATTCACCCCTCCACTTT
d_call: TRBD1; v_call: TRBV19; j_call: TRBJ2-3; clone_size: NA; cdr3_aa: CASSSGTGKDTQYF; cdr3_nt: TGTGCCAGTAGCTCCGGGACAGGAAAAGATACGCAGTATTTT
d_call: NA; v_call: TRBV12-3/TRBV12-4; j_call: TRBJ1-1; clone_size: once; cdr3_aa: CASSLVGRVEAFF; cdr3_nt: TGTGCCAGCAGTTTGGTAGGGAGGGTTGAAGCTTTCTTT
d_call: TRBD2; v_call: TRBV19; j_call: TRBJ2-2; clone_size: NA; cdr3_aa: CASGLALNTGELFF; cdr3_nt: TGTGCCAGCGGACTAGCGCTTAACACCGGGGAGCTGTTTTTT
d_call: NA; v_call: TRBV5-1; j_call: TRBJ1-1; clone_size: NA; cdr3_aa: CASSFNLNTEAFF; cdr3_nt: TGCGCCAGCAGCTTTAATCTGAACACTGAAGCTTTCTTT
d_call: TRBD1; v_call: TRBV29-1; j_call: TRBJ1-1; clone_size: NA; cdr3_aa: CSVRGGEDTEAFF; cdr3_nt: TGCAGCGTTAGAGGGGGCGAAGACACTGAAGCTTTCTTT
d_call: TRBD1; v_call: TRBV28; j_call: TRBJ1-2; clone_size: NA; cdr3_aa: CASSLQGRYGYTF; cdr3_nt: TGTGCCAGCAGCCTACAGGGGCGGTATGGCTACACCTTC
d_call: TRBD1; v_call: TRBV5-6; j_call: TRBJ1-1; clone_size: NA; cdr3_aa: CASSSGQGTTEAFF; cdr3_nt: TGTGCCAGCAGCTCGGGACAGGGGACGACTGAAGCTTTCTTT
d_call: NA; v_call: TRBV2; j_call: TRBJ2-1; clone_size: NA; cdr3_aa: CASSERGIFTYNEQFF; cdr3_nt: TGTGCCAGCAGTGAACGCGGCATTTTTACCTACAATGAGCAGTTCTTC
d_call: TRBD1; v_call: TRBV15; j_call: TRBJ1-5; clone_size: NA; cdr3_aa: CATSQQGGSQPQHF; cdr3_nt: TGTGCCACCAGTCAACAGGGGGGCAGTCAGCCCCAGCATTTT
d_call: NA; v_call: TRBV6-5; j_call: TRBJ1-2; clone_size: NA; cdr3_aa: CASSQGIDGYTF; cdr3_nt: TGTGCCAGCAGCCAGGGGATCGATGGCTACACCTTC
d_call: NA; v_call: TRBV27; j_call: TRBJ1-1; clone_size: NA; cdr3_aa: CASSLTGNTEAFF; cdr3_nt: TGTGCCAGCAGTTTAACTGGGAACACTGAAGCTTTCTTT
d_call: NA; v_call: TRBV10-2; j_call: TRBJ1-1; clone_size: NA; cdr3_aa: CASSESLEFGTEAFF; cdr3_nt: TGCGCCAGCAGTGAGAGTTTAGAGTTTGGCACTGAAGCTTTCTTT
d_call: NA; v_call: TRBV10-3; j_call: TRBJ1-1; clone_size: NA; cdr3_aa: CAIRTAGTLNTEAFF; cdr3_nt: TGTGCCATCAGGACCGCCGGGACATTGAACACTGAAGCTTTCTTT
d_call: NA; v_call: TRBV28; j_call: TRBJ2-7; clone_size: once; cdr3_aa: CASSYQGSYEQYF; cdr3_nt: TGTGCCAGCAGTTATCAGGGTTCCTACGAGCAGTACTTC
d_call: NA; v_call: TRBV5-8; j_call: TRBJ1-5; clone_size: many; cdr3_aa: CASSLSYGPPPQHF; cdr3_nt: TGTGCCAGCAGCTTGTCTTACGGTCCCCCGCCCCAGCATTTT
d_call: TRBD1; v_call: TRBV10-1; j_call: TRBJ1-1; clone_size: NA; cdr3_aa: CASSHGWDSEAFF; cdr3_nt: TGCGCCAGCAGTCACGGCTGGGACAGTGAAGCTTTCTTT
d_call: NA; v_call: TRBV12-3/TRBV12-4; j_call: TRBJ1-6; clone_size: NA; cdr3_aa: CASSRPGNSPLHF; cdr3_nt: TGTGCCAGCAGCCGTCCAGGGAATTCACCCCTCCACTTT
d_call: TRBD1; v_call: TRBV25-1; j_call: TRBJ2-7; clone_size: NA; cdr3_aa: CASSGTANSYEQYF; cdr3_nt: TGTGCCAGCAGCGGGACAGCAAACTCCTACGAGCAGTACTTC
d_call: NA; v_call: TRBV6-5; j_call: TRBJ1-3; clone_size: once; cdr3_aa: CASSYSAGASGNTIYF; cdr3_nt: TGTGCCAGCAGTTACTCGGCAGGCGCCTCTGGAAACACCATATATTTT
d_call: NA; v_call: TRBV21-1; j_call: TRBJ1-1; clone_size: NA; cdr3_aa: CASSRTPDSLMNTEAFF; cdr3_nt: TGTGCCAGCAGCCGTACCCCGGACAGTTTAATGAACACTGAAGCTTTCTTT
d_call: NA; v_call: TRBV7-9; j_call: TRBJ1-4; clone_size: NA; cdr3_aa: CASSLAGQNEKLFF; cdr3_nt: TGTGCCAGCAGCTTAGCTGGACAGAATGAAAAACTGTTTTTT
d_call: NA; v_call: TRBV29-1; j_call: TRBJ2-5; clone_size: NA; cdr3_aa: CSVERGETQYF; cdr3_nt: TGCAGCGTTGAACGGGGGGAGACCCAGTACTTC
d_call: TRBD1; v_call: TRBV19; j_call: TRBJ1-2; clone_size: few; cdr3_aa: CASRATGGAGGYTF; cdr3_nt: TGTGCCAGTAGAGCGACAGGGGGCGCCGGCGGCTACACCTTC
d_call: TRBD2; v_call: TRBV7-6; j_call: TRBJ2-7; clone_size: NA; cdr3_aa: CASSSGTSGVNEQYF; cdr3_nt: TGTGCCAGCAGCTCCGGGACTAGCGGGGTGAACGAGCAGTACTTC
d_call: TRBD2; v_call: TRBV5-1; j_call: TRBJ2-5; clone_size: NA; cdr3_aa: CASSLWGSGRTSALETQYF; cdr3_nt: TGCGCCAGCAGCTTGTGGGGTTCAGGTCGTACTAGCGCCTTAGAGACCCAGTACTTC
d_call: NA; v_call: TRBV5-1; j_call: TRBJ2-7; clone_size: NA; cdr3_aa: CASSLAGEKQYF; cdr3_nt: TGCGCCAGCAGCTTGGCGGGGGAGAAGCAGTACTTC
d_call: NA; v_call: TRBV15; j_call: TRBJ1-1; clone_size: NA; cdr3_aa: CATSPAEGTEAFF; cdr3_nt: TGTGCCACCAGCCCCGCGGAAGGAACTGAAGCTTTCTTT
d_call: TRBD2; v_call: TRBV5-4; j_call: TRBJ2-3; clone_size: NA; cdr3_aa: CASSEPPSGEADTQYF; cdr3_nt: TGTGCCAGCAGCGAACCCCCTAGCGGCGAGGCAGATACGCAGTATTTT
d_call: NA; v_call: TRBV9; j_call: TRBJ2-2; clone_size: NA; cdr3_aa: CASSALSNTGELFF; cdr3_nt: TGTGCCAGCAGCGCCCTCTCGAACACCGGGGAGCTGTTTTTT
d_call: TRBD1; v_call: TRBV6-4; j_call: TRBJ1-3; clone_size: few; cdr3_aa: CASRRDRDPGNTIYF; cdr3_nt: TGTGCCAGCCGACGGGACAGGGACCCTGGAAACACCATATATTTT
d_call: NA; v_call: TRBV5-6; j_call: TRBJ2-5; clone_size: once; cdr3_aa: CASRIQGQETQYF; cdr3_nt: TGTGCCAGCAGGATTCAGGGTCAAGAGACCCAGTACTTC
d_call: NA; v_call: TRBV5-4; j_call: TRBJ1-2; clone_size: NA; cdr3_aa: CASSTGATGVSYTF; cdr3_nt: TGTGCCAGCAGCACGGGAGCAACAGGTGTGAGCTACACCTTC
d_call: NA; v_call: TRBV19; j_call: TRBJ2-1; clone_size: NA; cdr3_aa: CASSIGGGQYNEQFF; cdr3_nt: TGTGCCAGTAGTATAGGTGGGGGACAATACAATGAGCAGTTCTTC
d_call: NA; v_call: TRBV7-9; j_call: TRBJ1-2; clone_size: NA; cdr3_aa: CASSLGTRGVGYTF; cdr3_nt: TGTGCCAGCAGCTTAGGGACCAGGGGAGTAGGCTACACCTTC
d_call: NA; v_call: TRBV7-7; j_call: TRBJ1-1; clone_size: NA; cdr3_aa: CASSLEVGTEAFF; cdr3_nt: TGTGCCAGCAGCCTAGAAGTCGGGACAGAAGCTTTCTTT
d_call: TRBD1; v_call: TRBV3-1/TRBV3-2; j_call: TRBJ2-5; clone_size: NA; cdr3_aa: CASSQVGGQGARETQYF; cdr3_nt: TGTGCCAGCAGCCAAGTAGGAGGTCAGGGGGCGCGGGAGACCCAGTACTTC
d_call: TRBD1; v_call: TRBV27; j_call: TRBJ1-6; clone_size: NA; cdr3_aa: CASSSSRDRSPLHF; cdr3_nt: TGTGCCAGCAGTTCATCCCGGGACAGATCACCCCTCCACTTT
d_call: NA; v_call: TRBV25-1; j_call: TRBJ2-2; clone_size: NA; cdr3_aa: CALERVTGELFF; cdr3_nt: TGTGCCCTAGAGAGGGTGACCGGGGAGCTGTTTTTT
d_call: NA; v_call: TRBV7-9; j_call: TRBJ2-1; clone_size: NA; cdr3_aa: CASSLGWRDEQFF; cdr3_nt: TGTGCCAGCAGCTTAGGGTGGCGGGATGAGCAGTTCTTC
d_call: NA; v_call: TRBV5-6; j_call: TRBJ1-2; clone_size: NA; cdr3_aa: CASSASGINYGYTF; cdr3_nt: TGTGCCAGCAGCGCGTCGGGGATAAACTATGGCTACACCTTC
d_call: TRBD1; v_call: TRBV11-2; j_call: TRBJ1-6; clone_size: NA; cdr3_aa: CASSSWTGSNSPLHF; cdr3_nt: TGTGCCAGCAGCTCGTGGACAGGGTCGAATTCACCCCTCCACTTT
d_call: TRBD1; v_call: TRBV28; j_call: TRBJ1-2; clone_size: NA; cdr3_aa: CASSPTGIGGYTF; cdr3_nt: TGTGCCAGCAGTCCGACAGGGATCGGCGGCTACACCTTC